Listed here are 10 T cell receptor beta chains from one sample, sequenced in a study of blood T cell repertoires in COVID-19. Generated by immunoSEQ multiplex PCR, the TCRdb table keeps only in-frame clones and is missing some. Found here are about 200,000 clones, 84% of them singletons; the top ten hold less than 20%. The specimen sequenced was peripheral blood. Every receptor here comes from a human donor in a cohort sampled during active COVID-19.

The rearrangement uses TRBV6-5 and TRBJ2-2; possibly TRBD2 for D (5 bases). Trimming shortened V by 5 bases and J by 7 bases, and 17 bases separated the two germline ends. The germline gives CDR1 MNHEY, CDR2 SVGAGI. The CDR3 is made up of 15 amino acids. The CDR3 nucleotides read TGTGCCAGCAGTAACCCCGGGGAACGTATCGGGGAGCTGTTTTTT. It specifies CASSNPGERIGELFF.

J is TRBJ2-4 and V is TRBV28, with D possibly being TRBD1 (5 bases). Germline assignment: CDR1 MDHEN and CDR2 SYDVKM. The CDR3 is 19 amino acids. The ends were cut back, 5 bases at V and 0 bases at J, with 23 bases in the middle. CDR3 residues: CASSAKTIRERRAKNIQYF. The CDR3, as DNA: TGTGCCAGCAGTGCCAAAACGATCAGGGAACGTCGAGCCAAAAACATTCAGTACTTC.

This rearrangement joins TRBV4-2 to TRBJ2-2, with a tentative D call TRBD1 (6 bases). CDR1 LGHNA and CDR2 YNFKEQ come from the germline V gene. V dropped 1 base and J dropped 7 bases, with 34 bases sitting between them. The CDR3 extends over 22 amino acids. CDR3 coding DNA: TGTGCCAGCAGCCAAGGGGTTCAGGGGTGGGATAGCTCTACGGACTTTCTCGGGGAGCTGTTTTTT. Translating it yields CASSQGVQGWDSSTDFLGELFF.

CDR3 protein: CASSTGTDGNTIYF. The CDR3 bases are TGCGCCAGCAGCACCGGGACAGACGGAAACACCATATATTTT. The chain joins TRBV5-1 to TRBJ1-3; 7 nucleotides agree with TRBD1. With V trimmed by 4 bases and J by 4 bases, 5 bases remained unmatched. CDR1 and CDR2 (germline): SGHRS, YFSETQ. The CDR3 runs to 14 residues.

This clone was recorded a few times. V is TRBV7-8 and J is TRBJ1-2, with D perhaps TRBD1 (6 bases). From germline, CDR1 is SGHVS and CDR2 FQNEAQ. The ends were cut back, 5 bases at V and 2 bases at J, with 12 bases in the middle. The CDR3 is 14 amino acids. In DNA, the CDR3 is TGTGCCAGCAGCCCGGGGACACCCAACTATGGCTACACCTTC. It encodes CASSPGTPNYGYTF.

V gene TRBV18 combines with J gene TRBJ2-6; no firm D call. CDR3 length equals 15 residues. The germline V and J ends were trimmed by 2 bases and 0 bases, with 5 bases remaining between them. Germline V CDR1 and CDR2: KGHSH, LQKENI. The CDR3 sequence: CASSPTASGANVLTF. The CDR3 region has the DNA TGTGCCAGCTCACCAACAGCCTCTGGGGCCAACGTCCTGACTTTC. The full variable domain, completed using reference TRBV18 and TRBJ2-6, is NAGVMQNPRHLVRRRGQEARLRCSPMKGHSHVYWYRQLPEEGLKFMVYLQKENIIDESGMPKERFSAEFPKEGPSILRIQQVVRGDSAAYFCASSPTASGANVLTFGAGSRLTVL.

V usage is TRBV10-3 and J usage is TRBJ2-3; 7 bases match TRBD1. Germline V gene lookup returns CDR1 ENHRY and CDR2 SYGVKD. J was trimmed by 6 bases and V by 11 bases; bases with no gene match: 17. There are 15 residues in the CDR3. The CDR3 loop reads CAPEQGPPKGDTQYF. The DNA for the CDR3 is TGTGCCCCAGAACAGGGGCCCCCCAAGGGGGATACGCAGTATTTT.

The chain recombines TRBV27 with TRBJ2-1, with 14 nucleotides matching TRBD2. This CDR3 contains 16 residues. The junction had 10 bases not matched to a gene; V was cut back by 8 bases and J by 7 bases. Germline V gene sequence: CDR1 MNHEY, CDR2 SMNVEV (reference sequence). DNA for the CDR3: TGTGCCAGCGCCCCTGGACTAGCGGGAGGTATTAATGAGCAGTTCTTC. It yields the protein CASAPGLAGGINEQFF.

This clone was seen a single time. CDR3 DNA: TGCGCCAGCAGCCACTACTGGACACCCAAGGATCAGCCCCAGCATTTT. This gives the protein CASSHYWTPKDQPQHF. This sequence joins TRBV4-1 and TRBJ1-5; D is possibly TRBD1 (5 bases). This CDR3 region has 16 residues. Trimming removed 3 bases from V and 5 bases from J, with 17 bases in between. Germline V CDR1 and CDR2: MGHRA, YSYEKL.

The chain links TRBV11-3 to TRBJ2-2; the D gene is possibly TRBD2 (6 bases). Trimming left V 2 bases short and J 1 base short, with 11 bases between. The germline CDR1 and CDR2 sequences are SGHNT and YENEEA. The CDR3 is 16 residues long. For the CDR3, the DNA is TGTGCCAGCAGCTTATTTAGCGGTATGAACACCGGGGAGCTGTTTTTT. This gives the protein CASSLFSGMNTGELFF.